A selection of T cell receptor beta chains follows, all from one sample in a study of T-cell memory formation after mild COVID-19. TCRdb processed the 5' RACE reads anew with MiXCR; each CDR3 protein has one entry. Seen here are about 470,000 distinct CDR3 sequences, around a quarter observed once, and the top ten hold about 12%. Sequencing was performed on PBMCs or a T cell subset sorted from them (not recorded which). The receptor set was obtained from an adult woman who had mild COVID-19 (a few samples of this study predate the infection). Cell type and time point are not known. The CDR3 runs from the conserved cysteine through the conserved F or W. The D gene is left open where the match is weak. The size field is filled for only some rows; it gives once, few, many or a size class.

>few|TRBV19|TRBJ2-1|.
CASAPPSYNEQFF
TGTGCCAGTGCCCCTCCTTCCTACAATGAGCAGTTCTTC
>few|TRBV29-1|TRBJ2-7|.
CSVIRDTGSYEQYF
TGCAGCGTGATTCGGGACACGGGCTCCTACGAGCAGTACTTC
>many|TRBV24-1|TRBJ2-7|.
CATATGATAPWSEQYF
TGTGCCACCGCAACCGGAGCGACTGCACCCTGGTCCGAGCAGTACTTC
>.|TRBV12-3/TRBV12-4|TRBJ2-2|.
CASKSRHLNTGELFF
TGTGCCAGCAAGTCGCGACACCTGAACACCGGGGAGCTGTTTTTT
>.|TRBV7-9|TRBJ2-1|TRBD2
CASSSRLAGGGNEQFF
TGTGCCAGCAGCTCGCGACTAGCGGGAGGGGGCAATGAGCAGTTCTTC
>few|TRBV7-2|TRBJ2-5|.
CASSLPGRRGETQYF
TGTGCCAGCAGCTTACCGGGACGCCGGGGGGAGACCCAGTACTTC
>few|TRBV5-1|TRBJ2-7|.
CASNFGGLDEQYF
TGCGCCAGCAACTTCGGGGGGCTCGACGAGCAGTACTTC
>.|TRBV24-1|TRBJ2-5|.
CATSDAGTLETQYF
TGTGCCACCAGTGATGCGGGGACACTAGAGACCCAGTACTTC
>.|TRBV18|TRBJ2-7|.
CASSPPWGHRSSYEQYF
TGTGCCAGCTCACCACCGTGGGGGCATAGGAGCTCCTACGAGCAGTACTTC
>.|TRBV6-2/TRBV6-3|TRBJ2-7|TRBD1
CASSMTGSSYEQYF
TGTGCCAGCAGTATGACAGGGAGCTCCTACGAGCAGTACTTC
>.|TRBV5-1|TRBJ2-3|.
CASSFGGLRSQADTQYF
TGCGCCAGCAGCTTCGGGGGCCTCAGGTCTCAGGCAGATACGCAGTATTTT
>few|TRBV27|TRBJ2-3|.
CASSLSGGLTDTQYF
TGTGCCAGCAGCCTCTCAGGCGGACTCACAGATACGCAGTATTTT
>.|TRBV12-3/TRBV12-4|TRBJ2-3|.
CASSLYGKESTDTQYF
TGTGCCAGCAGTTTATATGGCAAGGAGAGCACAGATACGCAGTATTTT
>.|TRBV20-1|TRBJ1-1|.
CSASRGAANTEAFF
TGCAGTGCTAGTCGAGGGGCCGCGAACACTGAAGCTTTCTTT
>.|TRBV4-2|TRBJ2-3|.
CASSQEGADTQYF
TGTGCCAGCAGCCAAGAAGGGGCAGATACGCAGTATTTT